The text below deals with one T cell receptor (beta chain). The specificity of this receptor is unknown. No quality values exist for individual bases; no much larger clone is one base distant. This entry comes from a study of shared clonotypes between healthy human individuals (dated by TCRdb to the early 2020s). About the study as a whole: A couple of women and three men aged 18 to 49 years were included in the cohort. Per donor, three plates each were used for CD4 naive and CD4 memory, two for CD8 naive, and one for CD8 memory. The study deeply sequenced blood TCR repertoires of five healthy adults to estimate repertoire size and the extent of clonotype sharing between individuals. To increase sequencing depth and limit assay-specific biases, TCR repertoire library preparation and sequencing were carried out by different laboratories using diverse techniques. Each donor's leukapheresis produced roughly between roughly 0.85 and 9.5 billion PBMCs.

The CDR3 contains 18 residues, cysteine and phenylalanine counted. Only CDR3 DNA is held: 54 bases, read in frame from base 1. In the germline V gene (reference sequence), CDR1 corresponds to MNHEY and CDR2 to SMNVEV. V has 5 bases trimmed and J has 6 bases trimmed; junction bases matching no gene number 10. General conclusions and limits of the study: Higher generation probabilities were observed for clonotypes shared by all four sorted-subset donors than for non-shared clonotypes. Sharing across a few donors was observed for roughly 5.4% of naive CD4, over 3% of naive CD8, 2% to 2.5% of memory CD4, and roughly 0.4% of memory CD8 clonotypes. Pairwise subsampling led to the expectation that sequencing depth would affect the degree of clonotype sharing among donors. Sampling was limited to blood, and TCR repertoires in tissue likely differ from TCR repertoires in blood. Rarefaction of sorted-subset datasets indicated incomplete sequencing despite the large sequencing depth. Because the study included only a small number of donors, the genetic and exposure-history diversity represented was limited. Naive subsets generally had larger estimated clonotype richness than memory subsets.

Healthy HIV-negative adults with no recently reported acute infections or vaccinations were included as donors. Only Caucasian adults living in Nashville, Tennessee, USA were represented among the donors. CD4+ T cells were enriched by magnetic negative selection; naive cells were then positively selected on CD45RA, and the negative fraction formed the memory subset. After blood collection by leukapheresis, PBMCs were isolated using Ficoll-Histopaque density gradient centrifugation and then cryopreserved in the vapor phase of liquid nitrogen. Purity and quantity of every magnetically sorted T cell population were checked by analytical flow cytometry. Genomic DNA was isolated from every sorted fraction and measured by UV absorbance on a Nanodrop 2000c. TCR CDR3 regions were amplified from genomic DNA by multiplex PCR using the deep immunoSEQ assay. Genomic DNA extracted from each cell subset was distributed evenly over all wells of several immunoSEQ 96-well plates, and each plate served as one replicate. Each replicate PCR for sorted subsets received approximately 200 ng genomic DNA, equal to roughly 33,000 T cell genomes. The purified libraries were quantified using a Qubit 3.0 fluorometer, sized with a Bioanalyzer 2100, and then quantified again using the KAPA Library Quantification kit. Each immunoSEQ 96-well plate was sequenced on its own single-read 150-cycle Illumina NextSeq 550 flow cell. Regarding the original processing steps: Because the immunoSEQ output included only junctional sequences and no quality scores, the filtering could not be the same as the filtering used for full-length reads. Sequences were annotated with PyIR, a Python wrapper for IgBLAST v1.9, and V/J genes and CDR3 were assigned using IMGT germline references. Reads were removed for weak V/J assignments (E-value above 1e-6), missing CDR3, stop codons, out-of-frame junctions, or ambiguous translated residues. A V3J clonotype was defined by an identical inferred V gene, J gene, and CDR3 amino acid sequence. To compute the percentage overlap between repertoires, the number of shared unique clonotypes was divided by the size of the smaller repertoire. Richness of each repertoire was evaluated using RTK rarefaction, the Chao1 estimator, and Recon v2.1 estimates of unobserved clonotypes. For all TCRbeta clonotypes obtained by the gDNA method from a handful of donors, generation probabilities were computed with OLGA. TCRdb obtained this table from immuneACCESS and retained in-frame rearrangements with V and J assigned. These tables miss some clones; where compared with another copy, unresolved V genes account for less than half of the shortfall, and the remainder is unexplained. The V and J calls and clone size come from that table; D and trimming were worked out from the DNA. The sample table shows around 2.5 million clones, and 80% to 95% are seen once. More than 0.35% of the sample lies in the top ten.

The clonotype comes from a man aged 18 to 30 in good health. Some clones in this sample may be carry-over from other donors' samples. The sequence links TRBV27 to TRBJ2-1, and 16 junction bases match TRBD2. Sequenced: naive CD4+ T cells from PBMCs. The sample's cell subset or site label, decoded: CD45RA+ positively selected. CDR3 loop: CASSRWGLAGGPINEQFF. At the DNA level, the sequence is TGTGCCAGCAGTCGATGGGGACTAGCGGGAGGGCCGATCAATGAGCAGTTCTTC.